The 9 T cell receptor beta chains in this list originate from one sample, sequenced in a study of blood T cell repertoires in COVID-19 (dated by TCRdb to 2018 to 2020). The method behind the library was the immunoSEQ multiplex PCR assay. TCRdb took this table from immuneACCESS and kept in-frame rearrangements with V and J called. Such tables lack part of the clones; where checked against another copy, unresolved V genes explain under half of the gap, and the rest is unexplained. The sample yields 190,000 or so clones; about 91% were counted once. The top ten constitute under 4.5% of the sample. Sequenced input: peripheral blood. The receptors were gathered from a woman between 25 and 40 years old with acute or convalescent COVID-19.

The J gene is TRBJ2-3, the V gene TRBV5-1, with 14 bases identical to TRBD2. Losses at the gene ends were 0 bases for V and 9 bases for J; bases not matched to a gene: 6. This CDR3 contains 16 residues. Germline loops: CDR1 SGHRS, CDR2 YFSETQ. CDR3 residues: CASSLGLAGGLGTQYF. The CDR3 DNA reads TGCGCCAGCAGCTTGGGACTAGCGGGAGGGCTAGGAACGCAGTATTTT.

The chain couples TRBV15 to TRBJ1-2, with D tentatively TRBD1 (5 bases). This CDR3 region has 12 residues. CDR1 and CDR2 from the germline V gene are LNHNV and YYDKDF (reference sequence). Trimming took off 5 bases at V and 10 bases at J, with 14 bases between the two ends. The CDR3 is CATSFERGYYTF. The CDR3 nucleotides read TGTGCCACCAGCTTTGAAAGGGGATACTACACCTTC.

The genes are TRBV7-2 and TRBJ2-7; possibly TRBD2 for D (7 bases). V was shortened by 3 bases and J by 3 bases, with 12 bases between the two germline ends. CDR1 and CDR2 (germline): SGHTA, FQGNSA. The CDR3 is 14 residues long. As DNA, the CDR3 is TGTGCCAGCAGCTTCCGGGGGGCGAGCTACGAGCAGTACTTC. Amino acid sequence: CASSFRGASYEQYF.

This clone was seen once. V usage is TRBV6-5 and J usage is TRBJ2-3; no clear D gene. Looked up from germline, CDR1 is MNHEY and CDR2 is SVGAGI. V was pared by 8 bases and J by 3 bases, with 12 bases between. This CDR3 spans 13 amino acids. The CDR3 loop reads CASLDQLTDTQYF. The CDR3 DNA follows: TGTGCCAGCCTCGATCAGTTAACAGATACGCAGTATTTT.

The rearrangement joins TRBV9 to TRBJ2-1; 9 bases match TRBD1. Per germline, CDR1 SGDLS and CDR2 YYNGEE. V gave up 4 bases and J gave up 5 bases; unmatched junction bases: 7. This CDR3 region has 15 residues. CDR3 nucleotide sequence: TGTGCCAGCAGCCCCACAGGGGGCCCCCACAATGAGCAGTTCTTC. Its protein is CASSPTGGPHNEQFF.

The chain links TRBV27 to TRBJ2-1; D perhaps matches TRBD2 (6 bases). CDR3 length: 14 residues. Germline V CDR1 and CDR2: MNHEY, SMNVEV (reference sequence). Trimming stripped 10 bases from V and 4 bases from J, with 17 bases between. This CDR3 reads CATRTGDLYNEQFF. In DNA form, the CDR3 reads TGTGCCACCCGAACGGGGGATTTATACAATGAGCAGTTCTTC.

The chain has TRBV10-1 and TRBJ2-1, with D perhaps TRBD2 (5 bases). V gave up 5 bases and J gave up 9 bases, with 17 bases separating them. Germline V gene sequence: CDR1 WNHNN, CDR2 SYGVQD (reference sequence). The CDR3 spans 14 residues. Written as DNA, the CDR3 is TGCGCCAGCAGTAACGGGAAAGTCAGAAGTGAGCAGTTCTTC. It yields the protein CASSNGKVRSEQFF.

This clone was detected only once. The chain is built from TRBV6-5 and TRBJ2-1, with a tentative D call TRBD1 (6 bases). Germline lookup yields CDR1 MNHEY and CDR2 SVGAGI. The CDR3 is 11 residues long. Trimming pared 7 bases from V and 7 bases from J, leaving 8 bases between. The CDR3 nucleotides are TGTGCCAGCATACAGGGAAATGAGCAGTTCTTC. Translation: CASIQGNEQFF.

CDR3 DNA sequence: TGCAGCGTCGGGACAATGAACACTGAAGCTTTCTTT. Its translation is CSVGTMNTEAFF. The chain joins TRBV29-1 to TRBJ1-1, with D maybe TRBD1 (6 bases). Germline CDR1 and CDR2: SQVTM and ANQGSEA. The V and J ends lost 6 bases and 0 bases respectively, with 8 bases between them. This CDR3 spans 12 amino acids.